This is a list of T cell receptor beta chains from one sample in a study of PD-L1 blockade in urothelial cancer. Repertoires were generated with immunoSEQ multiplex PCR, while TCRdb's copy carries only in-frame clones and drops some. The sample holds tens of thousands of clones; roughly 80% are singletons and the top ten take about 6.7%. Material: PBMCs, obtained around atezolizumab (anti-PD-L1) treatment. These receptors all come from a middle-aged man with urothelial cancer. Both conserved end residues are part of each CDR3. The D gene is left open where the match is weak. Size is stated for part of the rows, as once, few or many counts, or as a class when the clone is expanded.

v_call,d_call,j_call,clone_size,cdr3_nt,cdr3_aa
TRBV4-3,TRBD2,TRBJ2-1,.,TGCGCCAGCAGCCAAGATCGGGGGGGTGAGGATGAGCAGTTCTTC,CASSQDRGGEDEQFF
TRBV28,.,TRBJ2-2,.,TGTGCCAGCAGTTCCCAATCCGGGGAGCTGTTTTTT,CASSSQSGELFF
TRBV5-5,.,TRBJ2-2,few,TGTGCCAGCAGCACGGGGATCGGGGAGCTGTTTTTT,CASSTGIGELFF
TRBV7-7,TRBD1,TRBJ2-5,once,TGTGCTAGCAGCTTAGACAGGGCGGAGACCCAGTACTTC,CASSLDRAETQYF
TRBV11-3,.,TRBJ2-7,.,TGTGCCAGCAGCCGTACCGGGGGGCCCTTATACGAGCAGTACTTC,CASSRTGGPLYEQYF
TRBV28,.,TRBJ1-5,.,TGTGCCAGCAGTACATACAGGGAGGGGCAGCCCCAGCATTTT,CASSTYREGQPQHF
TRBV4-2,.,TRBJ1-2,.,TGTGCCAGCAGCCAGGTTCGCGGGGGAAAGTCCGATAACTATGGCTACACCTTC,CASSQVRGGKSDNYGYTF
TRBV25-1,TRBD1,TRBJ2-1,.,TGTGCCAGCATACCCCCCTTCGGGACAGGGACAGGTGAGCAGTTCTTC,CASIPPFGTGTGEQFF
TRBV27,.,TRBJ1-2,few,TGTGCCAGCAGTTTATCTGCAGGACTGTATGGCTACACCTTC,CASSLSAGLYGYTF
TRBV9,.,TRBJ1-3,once,TGTGCCAGCAGCGTAGCCGACGGACTTTCTGGAAACACCATATATTTT,CASSVADGLSGNTIYF
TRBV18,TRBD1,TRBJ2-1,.,TGTGCCAGCTCGCCGGGACAGACCCCCAATGAGCAGTTCTTC,CASSPGQTPNEQFF
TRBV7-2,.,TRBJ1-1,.,TGTGCCAGCAGCTTAATGTTACAGGCTGAAGCTTTCTTT,CASSLMLQAEAFF
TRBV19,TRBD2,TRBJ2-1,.,TGTGCCAGTAGTGGCGGGAGGCCGAACAATGAGCAGTTCTTC,CASSGGRPNNEQFF
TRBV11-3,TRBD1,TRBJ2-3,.,TGTGCCAGCAGCCAGGGGGCGGAGGGGGGAACAGATACGCAGTATTTT,CASSQGAEGGTDTQYF
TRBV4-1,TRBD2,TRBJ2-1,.,TGCGCCAGCAGCCAAGGCGATAGCGGGAGAAGGGCCAACAATGAGCAGTTCTTC,CASSQGDSGRRANNEQFF
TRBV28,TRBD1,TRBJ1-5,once,TGTGCCAGCAGTACCGGGACAGTCAATCAGCCCCAGCATTTT,CASSTGTVNQPQHF
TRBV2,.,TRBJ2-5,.,TGTGCCAGCAGTGCGGGGACTGGTCAAGAGACCCAGTACTTC,CASSAGTGQETQYF
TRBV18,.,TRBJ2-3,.,TGTGCCAGCTCATTCAGGGAGCGGGCAGATACGCAGTATTTT,CASSFRERADTQYF
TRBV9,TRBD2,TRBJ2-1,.,TGTGCCAGCAGCGTAGCTACGGGGGGGACAACCAATGAGCAGTTCTTC,CASSVATGGTTNEQFF
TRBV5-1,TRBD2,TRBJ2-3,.,TGCGCCAGCAGCCCGGGACTAGCGGGAGTGAGCGGGACAGATACGCAGTATTTT,CASSPGLAGVSGTDTQYF
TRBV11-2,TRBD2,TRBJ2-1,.,TGTGCCAGCAGCTTGGGCGGGAGGGTTCGGAATGAGCAGTTCTTC,CASSLGGRVRNEQFF
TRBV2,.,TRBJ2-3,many,TGTGCCAGCAGGGGGACTAGCACAGATACGCAGTATTTT,CASRGTSTDTQYF
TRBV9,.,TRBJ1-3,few,TGTGCCAGCAGCGTAGGTCAGGGATCTGGAAACACCATATATTTT,CASSVGQGSGNTIYF